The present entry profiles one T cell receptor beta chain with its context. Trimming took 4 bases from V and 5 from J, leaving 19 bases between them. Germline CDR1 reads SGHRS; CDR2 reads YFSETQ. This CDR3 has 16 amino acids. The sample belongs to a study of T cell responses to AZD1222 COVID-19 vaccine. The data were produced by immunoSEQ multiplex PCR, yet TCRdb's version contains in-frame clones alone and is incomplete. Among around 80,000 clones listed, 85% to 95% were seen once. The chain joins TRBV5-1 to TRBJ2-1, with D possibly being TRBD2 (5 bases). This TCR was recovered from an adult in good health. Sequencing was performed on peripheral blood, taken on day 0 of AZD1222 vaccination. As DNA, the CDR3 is TGCGCCAGCAGCCCGGGGTGGGGAAGGACGAACAATGAGCAGTTCTTC. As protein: CASSPGWGRTNNEQFF.